This TCR beta chain appears in the sequencing data of a study of blood T cell repertoires in COVID-19. Study-wide background: COVID-19 samples, acute and convalescent, were from the United States, Italy and Spain. The analysed material was cDNA or gDNA that came from T cells, B-cell-depleted T cells, or PBMCs.

As processed by the authors: For nucleated cells, counts were estimated from reference gene primer amplification. Sequencing was performed with immunoSEQ multiplex PCR; in TCRdb, only in-frame clones are kept and a portion is missing. V, J and clone size reflect that table, while D and trimming were determined from the DNA. The sample has 200,000 to 250,000 clones, approximately 90% seen once. This clone was detected only a few times. This clonotype was obtained from an elderly man with acute or convalescent COVID-19. The material sequenced was peripheral blood.

CDR3 sequence: CASSSGTGRSGNTIYF. CDR3 nucleotide sequence: TGTGCCAGCTCATCCGGGACAGGCCGCTCTGGAAACACCATATATTTT. This chain connects TRBV18 to TRBJ1-3; 8 bases are a match to TRBD1. The J segment lost 0 bases and the V segment lost 5 bases, leaving 6 bases of the junction unmatched. Germline V CDR1 and CDR2: KGHSH, LQKENI. This CDR3 comprises 16 residues.